Below, 20 T cell receptor beta chains from the same sample are listed, as sequenced in a study of early T cells in non-severe SARS-CoV-2 infection. TCRdb redid the calling of the 5' RACE reads with MiXCR, one entry per CDR3 protein. The sample records 55,000 to 80,000 distinct CDR3 sequences, 7% to 10% being singletons. The sequences come from whole blood, collected at baseline. These receptors were collected from an adult who was a healthcare worker with PCR-confirmed SARS-CoV-2 infection or an uninfected control (not recorded which).

The chain carries TRBV6-5 and TRBJ1-6; 7 bases align to TRBD1. The CDR3 covers 13 residues. Germline-derived CDR1 and CDR2 are MNHEY and SVGAGI. Trimming at V came to 4 bases and at J to 12 bases, leaving 6 bases not matched to a gene. CDR3 DNA sequence: TGTGCCAGCAGTTTCCGGGACAGCCAACCCCTCCACTTT. Amino acid sequence: CASSFRDSQPLHF.

This clonotype was seen a few times. The chain is built from TRBV5-6 and TRBJ1-1; TRBD1 aligns across 10 bases. The V segment lost 4 bases and the J segment 5 bases; nucleotides outside the gene matches: 5. Germline V CDR1 and CDR2: SGHDT, YYEEEE. The CDR3 runs to 14 residues. CDR3 residues: CASSRTGGKTEAFF. The CDR3 bases are TGTGCCAGCAGCAGGACAGGGGGGAAAACTGAAGCTTTCTTT.

This clonotype has a count of ten or more. V usage is TRBV30 and J usage is TRBJ1-1, with D unclear. The CDR3 length is 12 residues. Per the germline V gene, CDR1 is GTSNPN and CDR2 is SVGIG (reference sequence). Trimming removed 1 base from V and 7 bases from J, with 10 bases in between. This chain's CDR3 is CAWSAAWVEAFF. CDR3 DNA sequence: TGTGCCTGGAGTGCCGCCTGGGTTGAAGCTTTCTTT.

The chain has TRBV5-1 and TRBJ1-1; a possible D gene is TRBD1 (5 bases). Per germline, CDR1 SGHRS and CDR2 YFSETQ. The V end was cut by 3 bases, the J end by 1 base, with 10 bases between. This CDR3 comprises 14 residues. The DNA of the CDR3 is TGCGCCAGCAGCTCCGGGCAGGGGAACACTGAAGCTTTCTTT. Its protein is CASSSGQGNTEAFF.

The chain couples TRBV7-6 to TRBJ1-1; TRBD1 agrees at 9 bases. Germline CDR1 reads SGHVS; CDR2 reads FNYEAQ. The CDR3 sequence is 15 residues long. The ends lost 1 base at V and 5 bases at J; junction bases unmatched: 5. The CDR3 sequence is CASSLEGQGDTEAFF. The CDR3, as DNA: TGTGCCAGCAGCTTAGAGGGACAGGGAGATACTGAAGCTTTCTTT.

This clonotype was found many times. This chain connects TRBV6-5 to TRBJ2-3; no reliable D call. Per germline, CDR1 MNHEY and CDR2 SVGAGI. V was trimmed by 4 bases and J by 6 bases, leaving 5 bases between them. There are 11 residues in the CDR3. Here the CDR3 reads CASSSADTQYF. In DNA, the CDR3 is TGTGCCAGCAGTTCGGCGGATACGCAGTATTTT.

This clonotype came up a few times. The V and J genes are TRBV4-3 and TRBJ2-1; no clear D. Between the trimmed V and J ends, which lost 0 bases and 0 bases, there was a span of 12 bases. The CDR3 loop spans 17 amino acids. Germline V gene data show CDR1 as LGHNA and CDR2 as YSLEER. Here the CDR3 DNA reads TGCGCCAGCAGCCAAGATTGGCCGGATAGCTCCTACAATGAGCAGTTCTTC. It translates to CASSQDWPDSSYNEQFF.

This clonotype was seen ten or more times. The chain links TRBV7-2 to TRBJ2-7; possible D gene TRBD2, 5 bases. Germline CDR1 is SGHTA and CDR2 is FQGNSA. The CDR3 contains 15 residues. V shed 1 base and J shed 2 bases, with 12 bases lying between them. CDR3 loop: CASSLGYGDAYEQYF. The CDR3 coding sequence is TGTGCCAGCAGCTTAGGTTACGGGGATGCCTACGAGCAGTACTTC.

The chain has TRBV11-2 and TRBJ2-5, with a tentative D call TRBD1 (6 bases). CDR1 is SGHAT, CDR2 FQNNGV, per germline. The CDR3 length is 17 residues. The germline V and J ends were trimmed by 2 bases and 3 bases, with 19 bases remaining between them. The CDR3 sequence is CASSLRVLTQGKETQYF. The CDR3 DNA sequence: TGTGCCAGCAGCTTAAGGGTCCTAACACAGGGCAAAGAGACCCAGTACTTC. The whole variable domain, remainder taken from reference TRBV11-2 and TRBJ2-5, is EAGVAQSPRYKIIEKRQSVAFWCNPISGHATLYWYQQILGQGPKLLIQFQNNGVVDDSQLPKDRFSAERLKGVDSTLKIQPAKLEDSAVYLCASSLRVLTQGKETQYFGPGTRLLVL.

This clonotype was counted between two and nine times. The gene calls are TRBV11-2 and TRBJ1-5; possible D gene TRBD1, 6 bases. Germline lookup yields CDR1 SGHAT and CDR2 FQNNGV. The CDR3 loop spans 14 amino acids. Trimming shortened V by 0 bases and J by 7 bases, and 10 bases separated the two germline ends. For the CDR3, the DNA is TGTGCCAGCAGCTTAGAGAAGGGGGGGCAGCCCCAGCATTTT. Its protein product is CASSLEKGGQPQHF.

This clonotype was counted a few times. V is TRBV7-3 and J is TRBJ2-5, with 10 bases that match TRBD1. The V gene's germline CDR1 is SGHTA and CDR2 FQGTGA. Losses at the gene ends were 6 bases for V and 4 bases for J; bases not matched to a gene: 8. The CDR3 is 15 amino acids. The CDR3 DNA follows: TGTGCCAGCAGTACCGACAGGGGGCATACAGAGACCCAGTACTTC. It yields the protein CASSTDRGHTETQYF. The full variable domain, in which reference TRBV7-3 and TRBJ2-5 provide the parts outside the CDR3, is GAGVSQTPSNKVTEKGKYVELRCDPISGHTALYWYRQSLGQGPEFLIYFQGTGAADDSGLPNDRFFAVRPEGSVSTLKIQRTERGDSAVYLCASSTDRGHTETQYFGPGTRLLVL.

This clonotype was detected ten times or more. As DNA, the CDR3 is TGTGCCAGCAGCGTAGGCGCCGGGAACTATGGCTACACCTTC. It translates to CASSVGAGNYGYTF. The gene calls are TRBV9 and TRBJ1-2; D is unresolved. The CDR3 is made up of 14 amino acids. Germline CDR1 is SGDLS and CDR2 is YYNGEE. V lost 0 bases to trimming and J lost 2 bases, with 8 bases between them.

The chain carries TRBV3-1 and TRBJ2-1, with a weak D call TRBD2 (6 bases). V lost 5 bases, J lost 6 bases, and 11 bases lay in between. CDR3 length: 13 residues. Germline CDR1 and CDR2: LGHDT and YNNKEL (reference sequence). Here the CDR3 DNA reads TGTGCCAGCAGCACGGGACTCTCCAATGAGCAGTTCTTC. Translating gives CASSTGLSNEQFF.

CDR3: CASNLQGSSYEQYF. The CDR3 DNA reads TGTGCCAGCAATCTACAGGGAAGCTCCTACGAGCAGTACTTC. The V call is TRBV6-6, the J call TRBJ2-7; a possible D gene is TRBD1 (6 bases). There are 14 residues in the CDR3. Looked up from germline, CDR1 is MNHNY and CDR2 is SVGAGI (reference sequence). V gave up 7 bases and J gave up 0 bases, with 13 bases separating them.

Ten or more counts support this clonotype. This sequence joins TRBV6-2 or TRBV6-3 and TRBJ2-7; tentatively, D is TRBD1 (5 bases). The CDR3 runs to 13 residues. Germline assignment: CDR1 MNHEY and CDR2 SVGEGT. Trimming cost V 8 bases and J 5 bases, with 16 bases left between them. The CDR3 DNA follows: TGTGCCAGCGGTTGGGCAGGGCCCAACGAGCAGTACTTC. This translates into CASGWAGPNEQYF.

The rearrangement uses TRBV2 and TRBJ2-1; 9 bases line up with TRBD2. Germline CDR1 reads SNHLY; CDR2 reads FYNNEI. The J segment lost 7 bases and the V segment lost 1 base, leaving 8 bases of the junction unmatched. The CDR3 length is 16 residues. The CDR3 DNA reads TGTGCCAGCAGTGAAGGTCTTAGCGGGAGCGGGAATGAGCAGTTCTTC. It encodes CASSEGLSGSGNEQFF. The full variable domain, with the rest looked up from reference TRBV2 and TRBJ2-1, is EPEVTQTPSHQVTQMGQEVILRCVPISNHLYFYWYRQILGQKVEFLVSFYNNEISEKSEIFDDQFSVERPDGSNFTLKIRSTKLEDSAMYFCASSEGLSGSGNEQFFGPGTRLTVL.

This clonotype was seen a handful of times. The CDR3 coding sequence is TGTGCCAGCAGGACCCAGGGGCCCAGCAATCAGCCCCAGCATTTT. Its translation is CASRTQGPSNQPQHF. The V gene is TRBV6-1, the J gene TRBJ1-5, with D possibly matching TRBD1 (6 bases). Trimming took off 6 bases at V and 1 base at J, with 13 bases between the two ends. Germline values: CDR1 MNHNS, CDR2 SASEGT. The CDR3 has 15 amino acids.

This clonotype has just a few counts. The J gene is TRBJ1-6, the V gene TRBV5-1, with D uncertain. Trimming removed 4 bases at V and 8 bases at J, with 16 bases between. CDR3 length equals 15 residues. Looked up from germline, CDR1 is SGHRS and CDR2 is YFSETQ. In DNA form, the CDR3 reads TGCGCCAGCAGCAAAACTCCAGAACGCGATTCACCCCTCCACTTT. The encoded protein is CASSKTPERDSPLHF.

The chain recombines TRBV11-3 with TRBJ2-7; the D gene is possibly TRBD2 (5 bases). V was clipped by 0 bases and J by 1 base, with 7 bases between them. The CDR3 is made up of 14 amino acids. CDR1 is SGHNT and CDR2 is YENEEA in the germline V gene. CDR3 in DNA: TGTGCCAGCAGCTTAGATAGCGCTTCCTACGAGCAGTACTTC. Translated, it gives CASSLDSASYEQYF.

There are many counts of this clonotype. V usage is TRBV10-3 and J usage is TRBJ1-3; D is undetermined. Trimming removed 4 bases at V and 0 bases at J, with 4 bases between. The CDR3 length is 13 residues. CDR1 ENHRY and CDR2 SYGVKD come from the germline V gene. DNA for the CDR3: TGTGCCATCAGTGGAGACTCTGGAAACACCATATATTTT. Protein sequence: CAISGDSGNTIYF.